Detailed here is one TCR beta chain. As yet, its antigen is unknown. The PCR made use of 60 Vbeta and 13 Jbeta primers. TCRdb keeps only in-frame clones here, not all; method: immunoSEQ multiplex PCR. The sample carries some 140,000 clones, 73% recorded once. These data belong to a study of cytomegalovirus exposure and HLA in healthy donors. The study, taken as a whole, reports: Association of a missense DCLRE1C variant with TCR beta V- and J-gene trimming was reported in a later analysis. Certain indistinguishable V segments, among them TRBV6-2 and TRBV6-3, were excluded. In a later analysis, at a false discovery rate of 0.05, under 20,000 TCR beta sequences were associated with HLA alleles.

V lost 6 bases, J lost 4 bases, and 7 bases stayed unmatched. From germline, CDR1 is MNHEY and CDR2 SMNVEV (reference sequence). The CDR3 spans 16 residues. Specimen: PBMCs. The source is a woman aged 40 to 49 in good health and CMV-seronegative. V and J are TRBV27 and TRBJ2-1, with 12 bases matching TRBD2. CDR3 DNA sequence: TGTGCCAGCAGCTTGACTAGCGGGGGTAGATACAATGAGCAGTTCTTC. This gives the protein CASSLTSGGRYNEQFF.